A selection of T cell receptor beta chains follows, all from one sample in a study of regulatory T cells in long-lasting Graves disease. TCRdb re-called the multiplex PCR reads through MiXCR, storing one row per CDR3 protein. The sample holds approximately 210,000 distinct CDR3 sequences, around 17% seen once. Sequencing used peripheral blood mononuclear cells (PBMCs), obtained at new diagnosis, from a patient treated with antithyroid drugs. These receptors were taken from a female donor with Graves disease. CDR3s include the opening cysteine and the closing phenylalanine or tryptophan. Each record gives: J gene, clone size, CDR3 length, D gene, V gene, CDR3 DNA, CDR3 protein. A D gene is named only where the DNA matches it firmly. Size tells how often a clone was seen (once, few, many) or the class of an expanded clone, and some rows leave it out.

j_call: TRBJ2-5
clone_size: many
cdr3_length: 16
d_call: TRBD1
v_call: TRBV12-5
cdr3_nt: TGTGCTAGTGGCACCCCCGGGACAGGGGGCAGGGAGACCCAGTACTTC
cdr3_aa: CASGTPGTGGRETQYF

j_call: TRBJ1-1
clone_size: NA
cdr3_length: 16
d_call: NA
v_call: TRBV2
cdr3_nt: TGTGCCAGCAGTCGATTCAGGGGAAATATGAACACTGAAGCTTTCTTT
cdr3_aa: CASSRFRGNMNTEAFF

j_call: TRBJ2-1
clone_size: many
cdr3_length: 13
d_call: NA
v_call: TRBV18
cdr3_nt: TGTGCCAGCTCACCACGTAGAGGCAATGAGCAGTTCTTC
cdr3_aa: CASSPRRGNEQFF

j_call: TRBJ2-7
clone_size: NA
cdr3_length: 13
d_call: TRBD2
v_call: TRBV7-3
cdr3_nt: TGTGCCAGCAGTTCAGGACTAGCGGACGAGCAGTACTTC
cdr3_aa: CASSSGLADEQYF

j_call: TRBJ2-4
clone_size: many
cdr3_length: 17
d_call: NA
v_call: TRBV7-8
cdr3_nt: TGTGCCAGCAGCGCCAGACAGCTTCGTGAGGCCAAAAACATTCAGTACTTC
cdr3_aa: CASSARQLREAKNIQYF

j_call: TRBJ1-1
clone_size: many
cdr3_length: 18
d_call: NA
v_call: TRBV10-3
cdr3_nt: TGTGCCATCAGCGGAGAGACCGGGACCTCACTAATGAACACTGAAGCTTTCTTT
cdr3_aa: CAISGETGTSLMNTEAFF

j_call: TRBJ2-5
clone_size: NA
cdr3_length: 15
d_call: NA
v_call: TRBV5-5
cdr3_nt: TGTGCCAGCAGCTCTCAGACGAGGGCCCAAGAGACCCAGTACTTC
cdr3_aa: CASSSQTRAQETQYF

j_call: TRBJ2-2
clone_size: NA
cdr3_length: 17
d_call: NA
v_call: TRBV28
cdr3_nt: TGTGCCAGCAGTCAATACCGGACAGCCGCGAACACCGGGGAGCTGTTTTTT
cdr3_aa: CASSQYRTAANTGELFF

j_call: TRBJ1-1
clone_size: NA
cdr3_length: 13
d_call: NA
v_call: TRBV6-1
cdr3_nt: TGTGCCAGCAGTGCCTATAGGGACACTGAAGCTTTCTTT
cdr3_aa: CASSAYRDTEAFF

j_call: TRBJ2-1
clone_size: many
cdr3_length: 17
d_call: TRBD2
v_call: TRBV7-9
cdr3_nt: TGTGCCAGCAGCTTTCGGGGTCAACTAGCGGGCTACAATGAGCAGTTCTTC
cdr3_aa: CASSFRGQLAGYNEQFF

j_call: TRBJ2-7
clone_size: many
cdr3_length: 11
d_call: NA
v_call: TRBV19
cdr3_nt: TGTGCCAGTGCGGACTCCTACGAGCAGTACTTC
cdr3_aa: CASADSYEQYF

j_call: TRBJ2-2
clone_size: many
cdr3_length: 13
d_call: NA
v_call: TRBV3-1
cdr3_nt: TGTGCCAGCAGCCAACCGAACACCGGGGAGCTGTTTTTT
cdr3_aa: CASSQPNTGELFF

j_call: TRBJ2-1
clone_size: few
cdr3_length: 16
d_call: TRBD2
v_call: TRBV14
cdr3_nt: TGTGCCAGCAGCCACGTCACTAGCGGGGCCTACAATGAGCAGTTCTTC
cdr3_aa: CASSHVTSGAYNEQFF

j_call: TRBJ1-1
clone_size: few
cdr3_length: 16
d_call: TRBD1
v_call: TRBV9
cdr3_nt: TGTGCCAGCAGCCTCAATCGACAGGGTAGGGACACTGAAGCTTTCTTT
cdr3_aa: CASSLNRQGRDTEAFF

j_call: TRBJ1-3
clone_size: few
cdr3_length: 14
d_call: NA
v_call: TRBV20-1
cdr3_nt: TGCAGTGTAAGAACAGGGTTTTCTGGAAACACCATATATTTT
cdr3_aa: CSVRTGFSGNTIYF

j_call: TRBJ2-7
clone_size: many
cdr3_length: 12
d_call: NA
v_call: TRBV11-2
cdr3_nt: TGTGCCAGCAGCGAATGGGGCTACGAGCAGTACTTC
cdr3_aa: CASSEWGYEQYF

j_call: TRBJ2-1
clone_size: many
cdr3_length: 15
d_call: TRBD2
v_call: TRBV28
cdr3_nt: TGTGCCAGCAGGAAGGGACTAGCGGTCTACAATGAGCAGTTCTTC
cdr3_aa: CASRKGLAVYNEQFF

j_call: TRBJ1-1
clone_size: many
cdr3_length: 14
d_call: NA
v_call: TRBV7-2
cdr3_nt: TGTGCCAGCAGCTTAGGTCGCGGAAACACTGAAGCTTTCTTT
cdr3_aa: CASSLGRGNTEAFF

j_call: TRBJ2-7
clone_size: many
cdr3_length: 14
d_call: TRBD2
v_call: TRBV29-1
cdr3_nt: TGCAGCGTTGGGGGACTAGCCGCCTCCTACGAGCAGTACTTC
cdr3_aa: CSVGGLAASYEQYF

j_call: TRBJ2-1
clone_size: many
cdr3_length: 13
d_call: NA
v_call: TRBV18
cdr3_nt: TGTGCCAGCTCACCAATGAGGAACGATGAGCAGTTCTTC
cdr3_aa: CASSPMRNDEQFF

j_call: TRBJ2-1
clone_size: few
cdr3_length: 14
d_call: NA
v_call: TRBV5-4
cdr3_nt: TGTGCCAGCAGCACTCAGGGTTCAAGGAATGAGCAGTTCTTC
cdr3_aa: CASSTQGSRNEQFF

j_call: TRBJ2-1
clone_size: NA
cdr3_length: 18
d_call: TRBD2
v_call: TRBV6-1
cdr3_nt: TGTGCCAGCAGTGAAGCGCCGGGACTAGCGGGCTACTACAATGAGCAGTTCTTC
cdr3_aa: CASSEAPGLAGYYNEQFF

j_call: TRBJ1-1
clone_size: many
cdr3_length: 14
d_call: TRBD1
v_call: TRBV20-1
cdr3_nt: TGCAGTGCTAGGTTCCAGGGGGCCCTCACTGAAGCTTTCTTT
cdr3_aa: CSARFQGALTEAFF

j_call: TRBJ1-5
clone_size: many
cdr3_length: 15
d_call: NA
v_call: TRBV10-2
cdr3_nt: TGCGCCAGCAGTGAGTCGACTCCCGTAAATCAGCCCCAGCATTTT
cdr3_aa: CASSESTPVNQPQHF

j_call: TRBJ2-7
clone_size: many
cdr3_length: 15
d_call: TRBD2
v_call: TRBV20-1
cdr3_nt: TGCAGTGCTAGCCGGGGAGCGGGAGGGCCCTACGAGCAGTACTTC
cdr3_aa: CSASRGAGGPYEQYF

j_call: TRBJ2-7
clone_size: many
cdr3_length: 16
d_call: TRBD2
v_call: TRBV6-1
cdr3_nt: TGTGCCAGCAGTGAAGTTTTTTTGGGAGGGTTCAACGAGCAGTACTTC
cdr3_aa: CASSEVFLGGFNEQYF

j_call: TRBJ2-7
clone_size: NA
cdr3_length: 12
d_call: NA
v_call: TRBV9
cdr3_nt: TGTGCCAGCAGCCCACCAGAGGGACTGCGGTACTTC
cdr3_aa: CASSPPEGLRYF

j_call: TRBJ1-2
clone_size: once
cdr3_length: 13
d_call: NA
v_call: TRBV27
cdr3_nt: TGTGCCAGCAGCACCCCAGGGGTAGGAGGCTACACCTTC
cdr3_aa: CASSTPGVGGYTF

j_call: TRBJ1-4
clone_size: many
cdr3_length: 15
d_call: NA
v_call: TRBV19
cdr3_nt: TGTGCCAGTAGTAGCCTCGGGTCTTTTAATGAAAAACTGTTTTTT
cdr3_aa: CASSSLGSFNEKLFF

j_call: TRBJ1-2
clone_size: many
cdr3_length: 16
d_call: NA
v_call: TRBV7-2
cdr3_nt: TGTGCCAGCAGCTTAGGTCCAGGAAACTTAGACTATGGCTACACCTTC
cdr3_aa: CASSLGPGNLDYGYTF

j_call: TRBJ2-3
clone_size: NA
cdr3_length: 15
d_call: TRBD2
v_call: TRBV28
cdr3_nt: TGTGCCAGCAGTTTTTCTGCAGCGGGAGCAGATACGCAGTATTTT
cdr3_aa: CASSFSAAGADTQYF

j_call: TRBJ1-4
clone_size: many
cdr3_length: 15
d_call: NA
v_call: TRBV28
cdr3_nt: TGTGCCAGCAGCCACGGGGCGGCAACTAATGAAAAACTGTTTTTT
cdr3_aa: CASSHGAATNEKLFF

j_call: TRBJ2-5
clone_size: few
cdr3_length: 15
d_call: NA
v_call: TRBV5-1
cdr3_nt: TGCGCCAGCAGCTTAGCCGACAGACCTAGGGAGACCCAGTACTTC
cdr3_aa: CASSLADRPRETQYF

j_call: TRBJ1-3
clone_size: many
cdr3_length: 16
d_call: NA
v_call: TRBV28
cdr3_nt: TGTGCCAGCAGTTCTCATACCGACACTTCTGGAAACACCATATATTTT
cdr3_aa: CASSSHTDTSGNTIYF

j_call: TRBJ2-1
clone_size: NA
cdr3_length: 15
d_call: TRBD2
v_call: TRBV6-2/TRBV6-3
cdr3_nt: TGTGCCAGCAGATCCGGGACTAGCCCTACCAATGAGCAGTTCTTC
cdr3_aa: CASRSGTSPTNEQFF

j_call: TRBJ2-2
clone_size: many
cdr3_length: 14
d_call: NA
v_call: TRBV24-1
cdr3_nt: TGTGCCACCAGTGGTCCGGGGGACACCGGGGAGCTGTTTTTT
cdr3_aa: CATSGPGDTGELFF

j_call: TRBJ2-1
clone_size: many
cdr3_length: 13
d_call: NA
v_call: TRBV9
cdr3_nt: TGTGCCAGCGCCAGCGGGCGATACAATGAGCAGTTCTTC
cdr3_aa: CASASGRYNEQFF

j_call: TRBJ2-1
clone_size: many
cdr3_length: 18
d_call: TRBD2
v_call: TRBV20-1
cdr3_nt: TGCAGTGCTAGTTCGAGACTAGCGGGAGGCGGACTCTACAATGAGCAGTTCTTC
cdr3_aa: CSASSRLAGGGLYNEQFF

j_call: TRBJ1-2
clone_size: many
cdr3_length: 13
d_call: NA
v_call: TRBV3-1
cdr3_nt: TGTGCCAGCAGCCAAGAGGGACACTATGGCTACACCTTC
cdr3_aa: CASSQEGHYGYTF

j_call: TRBJ1-1
clone_size: many
cdr3_length: 15
d_call: NA
v_call: TRBV7-8
cdr3_nt: TGTGCCAGCAGCTTAAAAGCCGCCGGGTTCGCTGAAGCTTTCTTT
cdr3_aa: CASSLKAAGFAEAFF

j_call: TRBJ1-5
clone_size: few
cdr3_length: 15
d_call: TRBD1
v_call: TRBV9
cdr3_nt: TGTGCCAGCAGTAACAGGGGGCGAAGCAATCAGCCCCAGCATTTT
cdr3_aa: CASSNRGRSNQPQHF

j_call: TRBJ2-3
clone_size: many
cdr3_length: 15
d_call: NA
v_call: TRBV6-2/TRBV6-3
cdr3_nt: TGTGCCAGCAGTTACTCCGGCAGGGGACCAGATACGCAGTATTTT
cdr3_aa: CASSYSGRGPDTQYF

j_call: TRBJ2-3
clone_size: NA
cdr3_length: 17
d_call: TRBD2
v_call: TRBV4-1
cdr3_nt: TGCGCCAGCAGCCAACCCGCGCTTCTAGCGGATGAAGATACGCAGTATTTT
cdr3_aa: CASSQPALLADEDTQYF

j_call: TRBJ2-5
clone_size: NA
cdr3_length: 13
d_call: TRBD2
v_call: TRBV19
cdr3_nt: TGTGCCAGTACCGGACTAGATAAAGAGACCCAGTACTTC
cdr3_aa: CASTGLDKETQYF

j_call: TRBJ1-5
clone_size: many
cdr3_length: 16
d_call: NA
v_call: TRBV30
cdr3_nt: TGTGCCTGGAGTGTGCCGTGGGACATCGGCAATCAGCCCCAGCATTTT
cdr3_aa: CAWSVPWDIGNQPQHF

j_call: TRBJ2-6
clone_size: many
cdr3_length: 16
d_call: NA
v_call: TRBV30
cdr3_nt: TGTGCCGGGATGACCCCACCAGGGGCTGGGGCCAACGTCCTGACTTTC
cdr3_aa: CAGMTPPGAGANVLTF

j_call: TRBJ1-2
clone_size: many
cdr3_length: 14
d_call: NA
v_call: TRBV2
cdr3_nt: TGTGCCAGCACGCGACTGACGAGCGACTATGGCTACACCTTC
cdr3_aa: CASTRLTSDYGYTF

j_call: TRBJ1-2
clone_size: NA
cdr3_length: 14
d_call: TRBD1
v_call: TRBV12-3/TRBV12-4
cdr3_nt: TGTGCCAGCAGCCAAACACAGGGGGCGTATGGCTACACCTTC
cdr3_aa: CASSQTQGAYGYTF

j_call: TRBJ1-6
clone_size: NA
cdr3_length: 15
d_call: NA
v_call: TRBV11-1
cdr3_nt: TGTGCCAGCAGCTTTACCGACCGGGATAATTCACCCCTCCACTTT
cdr3_aa: CASSFTDRDNSPLHF

j_call: TRBJ2-1
clone_size: many
cdr3_length: 16
d_call: NA
v_call: TRBV7-9
cdr3_nt: TGTGCCAGCAGCCCGAAGGTCGGCGGGGACTACAATGAGCAGTTCTTC
cdr3_aa: CASSPKVGGDYNEQFF

j_call: TRBJ2-7
clone_size: many
cdr3_length: 14
d_call: NA
v_call: TRBV5-5
cdr3_nt: TGTGCCAGCAGCACCGGGCCAGAAGGCTACGAGCAGTACTTC
cdr3_aa: CASSTGPEGYEQYF

j_call: TRBJ2-3
clone_size: many
cdr3_length: 15
d_call: NA
v_call: TRBV12-3/TRBV12-4
cdr3_nt: TGTGCCAGCACCCCTTTGGGGAGCCCCACAGATACGCAGTATTTT
cdr3_aa: CASTPLGSPTDTQYF

j_call: TRBJ2-2
clone_size: NA
cdr3_length: 14
d_call: TRBD2
v_call: TRBV11-3
cdr3_nt: TGTGCCAGCAGCAGACTAGCGGGAGACGTGGAGCTGTTTTTT
cdr3_aa: CASSRLAGDVELFF

j_call: TRBJ2-1
clone_size: many
cdr3_length: 14
d_call: TRBD2
v_call: TRBV20-1
cdr3_nt: TGCAGTGCTGCCCCCCTAGCGGAGTACAATGAGCAGTTCTTC
cdr3_aa: CSAAPLAEYNEQFF

j_call: TRBJ2-7
clone_size: many
cdr3_length: 14
d_call: TRBD2
v_call: TRBV20-1
cdr3_nt: TGCAGTGCTAGAGGATCAGCGGGAGAGGCCGAGCAGTACTTC
cdr3_aa: CSARGSAGEAEQYF

j_call: TRBJ2-2
clone_size: many
cdr3_length: 14
d_call: NA
v_call: TRBV24-1
cdr3_nt: TGTGCCACCAGGGAGAACGCGAACACCGGGGAGCTGTTTTTT
cdr3_aa: CATRENANTGELFF

j_call: TRBJ2-1
clone_size: NA
cdr3_length: 16
d_call: NA
v_call: TRBV3-1
cdr3_nt: TGTGCCAGCAGCCGGGGATCGGGGGCAGAATCCAATGAGCAGTTCTTC
cdr3_aa: CASSRGSGAESNEQFF